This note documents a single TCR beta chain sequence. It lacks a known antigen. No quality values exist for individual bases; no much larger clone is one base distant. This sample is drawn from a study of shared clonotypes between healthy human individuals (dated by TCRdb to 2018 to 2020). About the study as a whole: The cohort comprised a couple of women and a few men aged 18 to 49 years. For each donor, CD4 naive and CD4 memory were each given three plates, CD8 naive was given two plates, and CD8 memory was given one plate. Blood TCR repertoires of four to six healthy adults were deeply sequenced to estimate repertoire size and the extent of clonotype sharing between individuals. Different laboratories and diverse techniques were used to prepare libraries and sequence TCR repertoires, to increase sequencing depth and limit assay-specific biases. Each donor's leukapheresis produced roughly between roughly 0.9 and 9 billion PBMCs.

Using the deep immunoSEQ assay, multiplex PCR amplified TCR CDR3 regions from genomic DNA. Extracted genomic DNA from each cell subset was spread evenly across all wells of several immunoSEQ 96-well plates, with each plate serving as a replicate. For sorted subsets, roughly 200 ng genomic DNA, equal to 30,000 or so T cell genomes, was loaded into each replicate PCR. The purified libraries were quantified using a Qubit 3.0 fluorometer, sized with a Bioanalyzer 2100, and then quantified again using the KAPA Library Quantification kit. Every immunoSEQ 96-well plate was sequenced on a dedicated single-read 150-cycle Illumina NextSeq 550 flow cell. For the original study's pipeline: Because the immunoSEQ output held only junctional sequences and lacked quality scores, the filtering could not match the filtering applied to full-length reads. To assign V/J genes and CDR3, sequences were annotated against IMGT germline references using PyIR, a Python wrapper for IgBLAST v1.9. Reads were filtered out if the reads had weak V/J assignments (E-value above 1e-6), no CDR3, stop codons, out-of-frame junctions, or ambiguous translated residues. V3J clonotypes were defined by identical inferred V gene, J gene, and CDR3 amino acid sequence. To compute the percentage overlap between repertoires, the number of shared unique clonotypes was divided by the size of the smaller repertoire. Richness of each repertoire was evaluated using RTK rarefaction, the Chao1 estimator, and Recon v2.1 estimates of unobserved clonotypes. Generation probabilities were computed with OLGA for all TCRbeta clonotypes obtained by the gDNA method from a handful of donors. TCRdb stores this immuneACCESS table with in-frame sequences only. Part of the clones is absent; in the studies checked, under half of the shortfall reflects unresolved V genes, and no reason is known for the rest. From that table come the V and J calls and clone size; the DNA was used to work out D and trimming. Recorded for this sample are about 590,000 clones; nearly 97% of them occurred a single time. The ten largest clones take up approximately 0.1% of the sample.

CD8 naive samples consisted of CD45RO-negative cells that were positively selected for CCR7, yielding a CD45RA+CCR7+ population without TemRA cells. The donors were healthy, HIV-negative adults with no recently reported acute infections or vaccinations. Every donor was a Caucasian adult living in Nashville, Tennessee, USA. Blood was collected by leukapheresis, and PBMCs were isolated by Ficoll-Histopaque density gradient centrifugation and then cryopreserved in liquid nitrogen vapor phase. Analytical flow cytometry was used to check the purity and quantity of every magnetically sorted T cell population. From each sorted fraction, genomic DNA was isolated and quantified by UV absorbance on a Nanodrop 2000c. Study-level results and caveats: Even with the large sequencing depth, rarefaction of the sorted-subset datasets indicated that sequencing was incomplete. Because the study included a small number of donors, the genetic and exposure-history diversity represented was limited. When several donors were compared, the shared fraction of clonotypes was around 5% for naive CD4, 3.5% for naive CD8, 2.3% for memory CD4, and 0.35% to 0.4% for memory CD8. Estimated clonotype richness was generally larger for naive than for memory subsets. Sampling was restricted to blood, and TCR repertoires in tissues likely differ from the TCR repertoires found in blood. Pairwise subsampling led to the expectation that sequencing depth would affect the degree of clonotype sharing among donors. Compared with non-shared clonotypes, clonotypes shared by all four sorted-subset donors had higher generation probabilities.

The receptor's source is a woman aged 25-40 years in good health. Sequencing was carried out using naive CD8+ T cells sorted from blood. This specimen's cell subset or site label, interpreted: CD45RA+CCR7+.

CDR3 sequence: CASSVGRETEAFF. The DNA sequence reads TGTGCCAGCAGCGTAGGAAGGGAGACTGAAGCTTTCTTT. The chain employs TRBV9 and TRBJ1-1, with the D gene uncertain. The V end loses 0 bases and the J end loses 5 bases, and a stretch of 8 bases separates them. Spanning cysteine to phenylalanine, the CDR3 consists of 13 amino acids. The entry retains the CDR3 DNA only, 39 bases that are in frame from base 1. The CDR1 and CDR2 encoded by the germline V gene are SGDLS and YYNGEE.